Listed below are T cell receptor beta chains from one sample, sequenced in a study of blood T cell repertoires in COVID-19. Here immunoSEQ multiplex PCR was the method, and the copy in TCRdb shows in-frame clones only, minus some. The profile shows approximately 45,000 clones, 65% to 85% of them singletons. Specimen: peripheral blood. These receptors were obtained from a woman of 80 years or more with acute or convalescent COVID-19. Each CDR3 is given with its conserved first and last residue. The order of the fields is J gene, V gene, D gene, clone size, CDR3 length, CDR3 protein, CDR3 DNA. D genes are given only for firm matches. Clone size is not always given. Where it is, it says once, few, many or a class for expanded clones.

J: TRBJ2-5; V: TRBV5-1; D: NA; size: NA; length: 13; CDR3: CASSSRVEETQYF; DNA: TGCGCCAGCAGCTCACGGGTTGAGGAGACCCAGTACTTC
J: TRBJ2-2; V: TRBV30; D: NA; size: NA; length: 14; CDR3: CAGRKQVNTGELFF; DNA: TGTGCCGGAAGGAAACAGGTCAACACCGGGGAGCTGTTTTTT
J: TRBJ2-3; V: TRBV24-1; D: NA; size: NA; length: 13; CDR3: CATRNTGTDTQYF; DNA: TGTGCCACCCGAAACACAGGGACAGATACGCAGTATTTT
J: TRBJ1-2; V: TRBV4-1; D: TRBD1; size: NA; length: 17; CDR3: CASSQEGPGGFYYGYTF; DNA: TGCGCCAGCAGCCAAGAGGGACCAGGGGGCTTTTACTATGGCTACACCTTC
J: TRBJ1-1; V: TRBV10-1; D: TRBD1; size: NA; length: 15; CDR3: CASSENRGRYTEAFF; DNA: TGCGCCAGCAGTGAAAACAGGGGGCGATACACTGAAGCTTTCTTT
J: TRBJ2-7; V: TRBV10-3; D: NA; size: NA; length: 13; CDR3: CAISEFGQSEQYF; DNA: TGTGCCATCAGTGAGTTCGGACAGAGCGAGCAGTACTTC
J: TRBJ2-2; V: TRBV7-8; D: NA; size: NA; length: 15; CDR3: CASSPNDRNTGELFF; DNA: TGTGCCAGCAGCCCAAACGACAGGAACACCGGGGAGCTGTTTTTT
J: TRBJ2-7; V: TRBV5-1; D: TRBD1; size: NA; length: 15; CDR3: CASSFGQGGIQEQYF; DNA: TGCGCCAGCAGTTTCGGACAGGGGGGTATTCAGGAGCAGTACTTC
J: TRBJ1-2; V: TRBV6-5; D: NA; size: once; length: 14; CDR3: CASTPEGVNYGYTF; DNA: TGTGCCAGCACCCCAGAGGGGGTTAACTATGGCTACACCTTC
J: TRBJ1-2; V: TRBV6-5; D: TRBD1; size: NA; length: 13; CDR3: CASRDSNNYGYTF; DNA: TGTGCCAGCCGGGACAGCAATAACTATGGCTACACCTTC
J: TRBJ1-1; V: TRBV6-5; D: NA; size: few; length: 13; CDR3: CAGRRGRNTEAFF; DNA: TGTGCCGGTCGTAGGGGAAGGAACACTGAAGCTTTCTTT
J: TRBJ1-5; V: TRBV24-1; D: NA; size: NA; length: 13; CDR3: CATSETGIQPQHF; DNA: TGTGCCACCAGTGAAACAGGGATTCAGCCCCAGCATTTT
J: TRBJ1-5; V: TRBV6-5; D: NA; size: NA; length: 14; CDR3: CASSYRQGFQPQHF; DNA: TGTGCCAGCAGTTACCGGCAGGGATTCCAGCCCCAGCATTTT
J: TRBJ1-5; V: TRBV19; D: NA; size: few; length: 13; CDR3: CASRQGRNQPQHF; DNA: TGTGCCAGTAGACAGGGACGCAATCAGCCCCAGCATTTT
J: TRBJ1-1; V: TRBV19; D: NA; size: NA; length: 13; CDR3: CASIRVPNTEAFF; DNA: TGTGCCAGTATCCGGGTTCCGAACACTGAAGCTTTCTTT
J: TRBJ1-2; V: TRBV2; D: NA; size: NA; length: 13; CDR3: CASMSGANYGYTF; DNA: TGTGCCAGCATGTCCGGAGCTAACTATGGCTACACCTTC
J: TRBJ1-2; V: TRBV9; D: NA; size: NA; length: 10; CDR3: CASSVEETAF; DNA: TGTGCCAGCAGCGTAGAGGAGACGGCCTTC
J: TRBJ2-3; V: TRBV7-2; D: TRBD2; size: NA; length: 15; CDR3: CASSRTSGGTDTQYF; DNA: TGTGCCAGCAGCCGGACTAGCGGAGGCACAGATACGCAGTATTTT
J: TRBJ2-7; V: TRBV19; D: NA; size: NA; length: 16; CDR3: CASSIYYRATSYEQYF; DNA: TGTGCCAGTAGTATTTATTACAGGGCGACCTCCTACGAGCAGTACTTC
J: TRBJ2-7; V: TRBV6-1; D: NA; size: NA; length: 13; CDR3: CASSEARYYEQYF; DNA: TGTGCCAGCAGTGAGGCAAGATACTACGAGCAGTACTTC
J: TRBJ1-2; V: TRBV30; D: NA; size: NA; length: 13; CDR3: CAWSVSANYGYTF; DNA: TGTGCCTGGAGTGTCTCGGCTAACTATGGCTACACCTTC
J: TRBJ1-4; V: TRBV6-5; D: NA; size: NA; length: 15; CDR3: CASSRGGWPNEKLFF; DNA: TGTGCCAGCAGCCGCGGGGGGTGGCCTAATGAAAAACTGTTTTTT
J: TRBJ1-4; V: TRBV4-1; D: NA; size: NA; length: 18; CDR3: CASSRRWEGSATNEKLFF; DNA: TGCGCCAGCAGCCGCCGATGGGAGGGGTCGGCAACTAATGAAAAACTGTTTTTT
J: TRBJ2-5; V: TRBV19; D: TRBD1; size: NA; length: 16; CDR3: CASSTPAAGGGKTQYF; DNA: TGTGCCAGTAGTACTCCCGCGGCAGGGGGCGGGAAGACCCAGTACTTC
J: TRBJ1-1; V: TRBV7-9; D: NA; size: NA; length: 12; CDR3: CASSLRGTEAFF; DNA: TGTGCCAGCAGCCTAAGGGGGACTGAAGCTTTCTTT
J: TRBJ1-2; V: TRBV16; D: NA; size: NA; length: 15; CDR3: CASCADDISGYGYTF; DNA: TGTGCCAGCTGCGCCGACGATATCTCGGGATATGGCTACACCTTC
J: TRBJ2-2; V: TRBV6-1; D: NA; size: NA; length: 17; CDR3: CASSELGPGVNTGELFF; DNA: TGTGCCAGCAGTGAGCTAGGCCCCGGGGTGAACACCGGGGAGCTGTTTTTT
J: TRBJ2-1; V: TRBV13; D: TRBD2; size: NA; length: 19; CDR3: CASSLDALGLANSYNEQFF; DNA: TGTGCCAGCAGCTTAGACGCACTAGGACTAGCGAACAGCTACAATGAGCAGTTCTTC
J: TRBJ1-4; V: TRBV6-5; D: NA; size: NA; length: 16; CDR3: CASSSLRGQVVEKLFF; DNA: TGTGCCAGCAGTTCTCTTCGCGGGCAGGTGGTTGAAAAACTGTTTTTT
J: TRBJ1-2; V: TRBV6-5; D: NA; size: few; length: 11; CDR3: CASAHSYGYTF; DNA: TGTGCCAGCGCCCACAGCTATGGCTACACCTTC
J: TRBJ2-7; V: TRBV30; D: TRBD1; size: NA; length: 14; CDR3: CAWDPGQGGHEQYF; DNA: TGTGCCTGGGATCCCGGACAGGGAGGCCACGAGCAGTACTTC
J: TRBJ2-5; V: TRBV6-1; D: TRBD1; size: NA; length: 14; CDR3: CASSEGGQIMTQYF; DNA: TGTGCCAGCAGTGAAGGGGGACAGATCATGACCCAGTACTTC
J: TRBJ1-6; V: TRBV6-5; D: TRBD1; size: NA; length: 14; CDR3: CASSGQGRDSPLHF; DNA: TGTGCCAGCAGCGGACAGGGTCGGGATTCACCCCTCCACTTT
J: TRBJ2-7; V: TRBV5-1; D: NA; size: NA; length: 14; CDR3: CASSLIAGTYEQYF; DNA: TGCGCCAGCAGCTTGATCGCAGGAACCTACGAGCAGTACTTC
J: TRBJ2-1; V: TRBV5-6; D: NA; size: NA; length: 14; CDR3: CASSLGQGLREQFF; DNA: TGTGCCAGCAGCTTGGGTCAGGGCTTGCGCGAGCAGTTCTTC
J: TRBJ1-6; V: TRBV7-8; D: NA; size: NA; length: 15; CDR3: CASSYTQGPNSPLHF; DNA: TGTGCCAGCAGCTATACACAGGGACCTAATTCACCCCTCCACTTT
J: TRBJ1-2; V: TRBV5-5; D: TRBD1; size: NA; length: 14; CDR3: CASSVTGWMDGYTF; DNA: TGTGCCAGCAGCGTGACAGGGTGGATGGATGGCTACACCTTC
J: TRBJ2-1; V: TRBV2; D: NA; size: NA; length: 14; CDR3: CASKAGSPYNEQFF; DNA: TGTGCCAGCAAGGCGGGATCCCCCTACAATGAGCAGTTCTTC
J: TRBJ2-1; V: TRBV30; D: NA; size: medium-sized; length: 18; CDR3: CAWSVRVAGLILYNEQFF; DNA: TGTGCCTGGAGTGTACGGGTAGCCGGACTGATACTCTACAATGAGCAGTTCTTC
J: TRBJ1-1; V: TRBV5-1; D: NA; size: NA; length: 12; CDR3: CASSLAGFGAFF; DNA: TGCGCCAGCAGCTTGGCGGGGTTCGGAGCTTTCTTT
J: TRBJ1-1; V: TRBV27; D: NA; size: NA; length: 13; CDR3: CASSLKRNTEAFF; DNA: TGTGCCAGCAGTTTAAAGAGAAACACTGAAGCTTTCTTT
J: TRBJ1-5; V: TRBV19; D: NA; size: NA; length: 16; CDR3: CASSIGRDYSNQPQHF; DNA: TGTGCCAGTAGTATAGGCAGGGATTATAGCAATCAGCCCCAGCATTTT
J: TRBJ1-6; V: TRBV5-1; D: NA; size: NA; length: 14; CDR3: CASSLGRQDSPLHF; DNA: TGCGCCAGCAGCTTAGGTAGGCAGGATTCACCCCTCCACTTT
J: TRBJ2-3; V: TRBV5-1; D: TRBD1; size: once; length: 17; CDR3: CASSFWTGQGAADTQYF; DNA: TGCGCCAGCAGCTTCTGGACCGGACAGGGGGCCGCAGATACGCAGTATTTT
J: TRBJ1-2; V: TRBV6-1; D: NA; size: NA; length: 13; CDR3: CASSEKENYGYTF; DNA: TGTGCCAGCAGTGAAAAGGAGAACTATGGCTACACCTTC
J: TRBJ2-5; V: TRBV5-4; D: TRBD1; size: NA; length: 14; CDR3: CASRGDRGFETQYF; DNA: TGTGCCAGCAGGGGGGACAGGGGGTTCGAGACCCAGTACTTC
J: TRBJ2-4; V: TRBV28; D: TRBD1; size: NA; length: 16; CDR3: CASSLQGAWVKNIQYF; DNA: TGTGCCAGCAGTTTACAGGGGGCTTGGGTCAAAAACATTCAGTACTTC
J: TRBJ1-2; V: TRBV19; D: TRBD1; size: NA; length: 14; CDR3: CASSTTGAGGGYTF; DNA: TGTGCCAGTAGTACCACAGGGGCTGGAGGTGGCTACACCTTC
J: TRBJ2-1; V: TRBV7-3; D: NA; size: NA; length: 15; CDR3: CASSANPAGRGEQFF; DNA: TGTGCCAGCAGCGCTAACCCCGCGGGGCGGGGTGAGCAGTTCTTC
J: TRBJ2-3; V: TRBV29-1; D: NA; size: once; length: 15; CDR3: CSVEKQGILTDTQYF; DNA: TGCAGCGTGGAAAAACAGGGTATCTTGACAGATACGCAGTATTTT